This TCR beta chain was identified in a study of radiation and T cells in renal cell carcinoma. For the study at large: Nephrectomy followed 15 Gy stereotactic body radiation by 4 weeks. General observations from the study: Top tumor clonotypes rose in blood 2 weeks post-radiation, then contracted.

As for this clone: Its target is unknown.

Described time point: baseline pretreatment blood. The treatment here: 15 Gy SBRT to primary tumor, nephrectomy 4 weeks later. Serial blood draws occurred at baseline and 2 and 4 weeks post-SBRT. The table came from immunoSEQ multiplex PCR; TCRdb's copy has only in-frame clones and leaves some out. Found here are 120,000 to 150,000 clones, 88% of them singletons; the top ten hold 4.1%. Germline V gives CDR1 SGHTS, CDR2 YDEGEE. V was cut by 1 base and J by 6 bases, with 14 bases left in between. The CDR3 consists of 16 residues. The TCR sequence derives from a woman aged 70-85 years with renal cell carcinoma. The sample was blood, taken from a patient whose treatment included radiotherapy and nephrectomy. The rearrangement joins TRBV5-8 to TRBJ1-6; D uncertain. The CDR3 nucleotides are TGTGCCAGCAGCTTGAGTTCAATAACTGGTAATTCACCCCTCCACTTT. This codes for CASSLSSITGNSPLHF.